Following are 2 T cell receptor beta chains from one sample sequenced in a study of regulatory T cells in long-lasting Graves disease. Libraries of TCR beta came from iRepertoire HTBI primers plus Arm-PCR of CDR3 regions. TCRdb reprocessed the multiplex PCR reads via MiXCR and lists one record per CDR3 protein. The sample lists 500,000 to 700,000 distinct CDR3 sequences, 25% to 35% seen once, with roughly 40% in the top ten. Time point: persistent/refractory GD, antithyroid drugs over 5 years with positive TRAb. Construction of the TCR library relied on RNA isolated from PBMCs. The sample consisted of peripheral blood mononuclear cells (PBMCs), taken when the disease was refractory, from a patient treated with antithyroid drugs. Receptors were obtained from a female donor with Graves disease.

V and J are TRBV19 and TRBJ1-5; 8 bases are shared with TRBD1. Germline V gene sequence: CDR1 LNHDA, CDR2 SQIVND (reference sequence). There are 14 residues in the CDR3. V trimming: 10 bases; J trimming: 4 bases; junction bases outside the gene matches: 9. The CDR3 loop is CATIDRGLNQPQHF. DNA of the CDR3: TGTGCCACTATAGACAGGGGACTTAATCAGCCCCAGCATTTT. Based on the CDR3 plus reference TRBV19 and TRBJ1-5, the full variable domain is DGGITQSPKYLFRKEGQNVTLSCEQNLNHDAMYWYRQDPGQGLRLIYYSQIVNDFQKGDIAEGYSVSREKKESFPLTVTSAQKNPTAFYLCATIDRGLNQPQHFGDGTRLSIL.

This clonotype was observed a few times. J is TRBJ2-5 and V is TRBV12-3 or TRBV12-4; 14 bases map to TRBD2. The CDR3 sequence is 15 residues long. The V gene end was trimmed by 8 bases and the J gene end by 4 bases; junction bases not matched to a gene: 6. The CDR3 reads CASRVGTSGRETQYF. As DNA, the CDR3 is TGTGCCAGCCGCGTGGGGACTAGCGGGAGAGAGACCCAGTACTTC.